A single sample gave rise to the 30 T cell receptor beta chains below, sequenced in a study of early T cells in non-severe SARS-CoV-2 infection. TCRdb ran MiXCR on the 5' RACE reads and lists one entry per CDR3 protein. The sample lists about 64,000 distinct CDR3 sequences, around 12% occurring once. Specimen: whole blood. The receptor set was obtained from an adult who was a healthcare worker with PCR-confirmed SARS-CoV-2 infection or an uninfected control (not recorded which).

This clonotype was observed at least ten times. The J gene is TRBJ2-7, the V gene TRBV3-1; perhaps TRBD1 as D (5 bases). Trimming cost V 5 bases and J 7 bases, with 18 bases left between them. Germline V gene lookup returns CDR1 LGHDT and CDR2 YNNKEL (reference sequence). The CDR3 covers 14 residues. This CDR3 is CASSARQTLREQYF. In nucleotides, the CDR3 is TGTGCCAGCAGCGCCCGACAGACCCTACGGGAGCAGTACTTC.

This clonotype was seen many times. The chain is built from TRBV6-2 or TRBV6-3 and TRBJ2-7, with 8 bases matching TRBD2. Germline-derived CDR1 and CDR2 are MNHEY and SVGEGT. V was clipped by 7 bases and J by 1 base; unmatched bases: 9. The CDR3 totals 15 residues. The CDR3, as DNA: TGTGCCAGCACCCCCGGGGGGGGTAGGTCCTACGAGCAGTACTTC. Translating it yields CASTPGGGRSYEQYF.

The V call is TRBV29-1, the J call TRBJ2-6; tentative D call: TRBD1 (6 bases). The length of the CDR3 is 17 residues. Looked up from germline, CDR1 is SQVTM and CDR2 is ANQGSEA. The V gene lost 6 bases and the J gene lost 0 bases, with 18 bases spanning the gap. The CDR3 DNA is TGCAGCGTGGGGGCCTACGACAGATTCTCTGGGGCCAACGTCCTGACTTTC. Translation gives CSVGAYDRFSGANVLTF.

This clonotype was found a few times. The chain uses TRBV6-1 and TRBJ2-7; no definite D call. Germline V gives CDR1 MNHNS, CDR2 SASEGT. The CDR3 runs to 14 residues. V lost 4 bases and J 3 bases, leaving 13 bases between the germline ends. The CDR3 reads CASSVRGPDYEQYF. CDR3 nucleotides: TGTGCCAGCAGTGTTAGAGGACCCGACTACGAGCAGTACTTC.

The chain is built from TRBV2 and TRBJ1-4; D call uncertain. The CDR3 consists of 14 residues. Deletions cut 1 base from V and 8 bases from J, with 11 bases between. Germline V gene data show CDR1 as SNHLY and CDR2 as FYNNEI. CDR3 sequence reads: CASSEGTSGEKLFF. CDR3 nucleotide sequence: TGTGCCAGCAGTGAAGGGACTTCGGGGGAAAAACTGTTTTTT.

This sequence joins TRBV6-5 and TRBJ1-4; D might be TRBD1 (5 bases). This CDR3 has 13 amino acids. V dropped 6 bases and J dropped 4 bases, with 9 bases sitting between them. The germline gives CDR1 MNHEY, CDR2 SVGAGI. CDR3 sequence reads: CASRQAINEKLFF. The CDR3 DNA is TGTGCCAGCAGACAGGCGATTAATGAAAAACTGTTTTTT.

As concerns this clonotype: The final CDR3 position lacks the conserved phenylalanine or tryptophan, pointing to a likely read error. This chain joins TRBV6-1 and TRBJ1-1, with 10 positions matching TRBD1. The CDR3 covers 14 residues. Germline trimming cut 3 bases from V and 4 bases from J; bases unmatched to any gene: 2. The germline CDR1 and CDR2 sequences are MNHNS and SASEGT. CDR3: CASSETGGLTEAFL. For the CDR3, the DNA is TGTGCCAGCAGTGAGACAGGGGGCCTCACTGAAGCTTTCCTT.

The sample holds many counts of this clonotype. The chain employs TRBV29-1 and TRBJ1-2, with D uncertain. Trimming shortened V by 6 bases and J by 4 bases, and 18 bases separated the two germline ends. Germline lookup yields CDR1 SQVTM and CDR2 ANQGSEA. This CDR3 has 14 residues. CDR3: CSVDTETVSYGYTF. CDR3 sequence (DNA): TGCAGCGTCGACACAGAGACTGTAAGCTATGGCTACACCTTC.

V gene TRBV18 combines with J gene TRBJ2-1; possibly TRBD1 or TRBD2 for D (5 bases each). In germline, CDR1 is KGHSH, CDR2 LQKENI. V was cut by 3 bases and J by 0 bases, with 9 bases left in between. The CDR3 covers 15 residues. This CDR3 is CASSPGPSSYNEQFF. Written as DNA, the CDR3 is TGTGCCAGCTCACCGGGACCGAGCTCCTACAATGAGCAGTTCTTC.

The gene calls are TRBV14 and TRBJ2-3; the match to TRBD1 covers 8 bases. The V segment lost 0 bases and the J segment 5 bases; nucleotides outside the gene matches: 13. The CDR3 runs 18 residues. CDR1 and CDR2 from the germline V gene are SGHDN and FVKESK. The CDR3 DNA reads as TGTGCCAGCAGCCAAGAGATGGGTTGGAGACAGGGGAGAGATACGCAGTATTTT. Translation: CASSQEMGWRQGRDTQYF.

This clonotype was recorded a few times. J is TRBJ1-2 and V is TRBV4-3; weak D call: TRBD1 (5 bases). Germline V gene data show CDR1 as LGHNA and CDR2 as YSLEER. CDR3 length: 14 amino acids. The V end was cut by 1 base, the J end by 4 bases, with 10 bases between. In DNA, the CDR3 is TGCGCCAGCAGCCAAGTTTCGACAGCCTATGGCTACACCTTC. Its protein is CASSQVSTAYGYTF.

The J gene is TRBJ2-2, the V gene TRBV7-2, with D possibly called TRBD1 or TRBD2 (5 bases each). V lost 5 bases and J lost 7, with 17 bases in between. The CDR3 loop spans 15 amino acids. The germline CDR1 and CDR2 sequences are SGHTA and FQGNSA. CDR3: CASSRDPLTDGELFF. The CDR3 nucleotides read TGTGCCAGCAGCCGGGACCCCTTAACAGACGGGGAGCTGTTTTTT.

V gene TRBV6-1 combines with J gene TRBJ1-6; D not resolved. The CDR3 is made up of 14 amino acids. V lost 7 bases to trimming and J lost 0 bases, with 7 bases between them. Germline CDR1 and CDR2: MNHNS and SASEGT. CDR3 residues: CASTGRSYNSPLHF. The CDR3 DNA is TGTGCCAGCACCGGGCGCTCCTATAATTCACCCCTCCACTTT.

The CDR3 DNA sequence: TGTGCCAGCAGCTTAGCGCGATTAGGCACAGATACGCAGTATTTT. Its translation is CASSLARLGTDTQYF. This sequence joins TRBV7-6 and TRBJ2-3; no firm D call. The CDR3 contains 15 residues. Trimming took 0 bases from V and 1 from J, leaving 8 bases between them. Germline values: CDR1 SGHVS, CDR2 FNYEAQ.

The chain recombines TRBV6-1 with TRBJ2-2; no reliable D call. V lost 3 bases, J lost 3 bases, and 17 bases lay in between. Germline CDR1 and CDR2: MNHNS and SASEGT. This CDR3 contains 17 residues. The CDR3 spells CASSDLRLVLDTGELFF. The CDR3, as DNA: TGTGCCAGCAGTGATTTAAGGCTGGTTCTGGACACCGGGGAGCTGTTTTTT.

This clonotype was counted ten times or more. The chain uses TRBV10-2 and TRBJ2-7; D ambiguous. The CDR3 has 14 amino acids. Germline V CDR1 and CDR2: WSHSY, SAAADI. V was clipped by 0 bases and J by 2 bases, with 8 bases between them. DNA of the CDR3: TGCGCCAGCAGTGAGTCGGGCCCTACCTACGAGCAGTACTTC. The encoded protein is CASSESGPTYEQYF.

This clonotype turned up a few times. This sequence joins TRBV14 and TRBJ1-1; D gene unclear. Trimming left V 4 bases short and J 4 bases short, with 16 bases between. The CDR3 has 15 amino acids. Germline CDR1 is SGHDN and CDR2 is FVKESK. CDR3 in amino acids: CASSPRTASATEAFF. DNA of the CDR3: TGTGCCAGCAGCCCCCGAACGGCAAGTGCCACTGAAGCTTTCTTT.

The chain combines TRBV15 with TRBJ1-2; D gene ambiguous. Trimming pared 3 bases from V and 0 bases from J, leaving 11 bases between. The germline V gene has CDR1 LNHNV and CDR2 YYDKDF (reference sequence). The CDR3 runs to 15 residues. CDR3 protein: CATSSQIGANYGYTF. CDR3 coding DNA: TGTGCCACCAGCAGCCAAATCGGAGCTAACTATGGCTACACCTTC.

This sequence joins TRBV11-2 and TRBJ1-1; D is ambiguous. Trimming took off 3 bases at V and 3 bases at J, with 17 bases between the two ends. The CDR3 is 16 amino acids. Germline CDR1 and CDR2: SGHAT and FQNNGV. The DNA for the CDR3 is TGTGCCAGCAGCTTCCCCCGGGGAGGCTTCGACACTGAAGCTTTCTTT. Amino acids: CASSFPRGGFDTEAFF.

This clonotype was counted at least ten times. This chain joins TRBV5-1 and TRBJ2-2, with no clear D. The length of the CDR3 is 12 residues. Germline assignment: CDR1 SGHRS and CDR2 YFSETQ. The V end was cut by 4 bases, the J end by 5 bases, with 6 bases between. The CDR3 reads CASSVLTGELFF. In nucleotides, the CDR3 is TGCGCCAGCAGCGTCCTAACCGGGGAGCTGTTTTTT.

This rearrangement joins TRBV4-2 to TRBJ2-1; 8 bases line up with TRBD1. V gave up 3 bases and J gave up 9 bases; unmatched junction bases: 10. Germline lookup yields CDR1 LGHNA and CDR2 YNFKEQ. This CDR3 has 15 residues. The CDR3 sequence is CASSQRTGNLSEQFF. The CDR3 DNA reads as TGTGCCAGCAGCCAGCGGACAGGGAATTTAAGTGAGCAGTTCTTC.

The table lists this clonotype with a count of one. The genes are TRBV12-3 or TRBV12-4 and TRBJ2-7; D gene unclear. There are 15 residues in the CDR3. V was shortened by 5 bases and J by 6 bases, with 20 bases between the two germline ends. CDR3: CASSGPIAHPAEQYF. The CDR3 bases are TGTGCCAGCAGTGGGCCCATCGCTCATCCAGCCGAGCAGTACTTC.

The rearrangement joins TRBV20-1 to TRBJ2-3, with D possibly being TRBD2 (6 bases). The CDR3 is made up of 14 amino acids. Germline lookup yields CDR1 DFQATT and CDR2 SNEGSKA (reference sequence). The V end was cut by 6 bases, the J end by 2 bases, with 15 bases between. Here the CDR3 DNA reads TGCAGTGCGGCCAGACCGGGGGTCACAGATACGCAGTATTTT. This encodes CSAARPGVTDTQYF.

In its sample, this clonotype was seen many times. The V and J genes are TRBV4-3 and TRBJ2-7; TRBD2 matches 8 bases. The V gene end was trimmed by 0 bases and the J gene end by 7 bases; junction bases not matched to a gene: 8. Germline assignment: CDR1 LGHNA and CDR2 YSLEER. The CDR3 is 15 residues long. For the CDR3, the DNA is TGCGCCAGCAGCCAAGATTCGGGCGGGGGGTTTGAGCAGTACTTC. The encoded protein is CASSQDSGGGFEQYF.

The genes are TRBV20-1 and TRBJ1-5, with unresolved D. Trimming took off 3 bases at V and 0 bases at J, with 9 bases between the two ends. Germline CDR1 and CDR2: DFQATT and SNEGSKA (reference sequence). The CDR3 is 14 residues long. Here the CDR3 DNA reads TGCAGTGCTAGGGGGAGGTTTAGCAATCAGCCCCAGCATTTT. This sequence encodes CSARGRFSNQPQHF.

A few counts support this clonotype. V gene TRBV18 combines with J gene TRBJ2-1, with D perhaps TRBD2 (5 bases). Germline values: CDR1 KGHSH, CDR2 LQKENI. Trimming cost V 5 bases and J 5 bases, with 13 bases left between them. This CDR3 is 14 amino acids long. CDR3 nucleotides: TGTGCCAGCTCAACTACTATGGGAGACAATGAGCAGTTCTTC. Its protein product is CASSTTMGDNEQFF.

This clonotype was recorded only once. V usage is TRBV5-5 and J usage is TRBJ2-5; 9 positions match TRBD1. This CDR3 is 15 amino acids long. With V trimmed by 2 bases and J by 5 bases, 7 bases remained unmatched. The V gene's germline CDR1 is SGHKS and CDR2 YYEKEE (reference sequence). The CDR3 DNA reads TGTGCCAGCAGCTTCCCGGGACAGGGACAGGAGACCCAGTACTTC. This codes for CASSFPGQGQETQYF.

In DNA form, the CDR3 reads TGCGCCAGCAGCTTCGGGGACACCACCCGGCATGGCTACACCTTC. Residues: CASSFGDTTRHGYTF. This chain joins TRBV5-1 and TRBJ1-2; maybe TRBD1 (6 bases). V was trimmed by 2 bases and J by 6 bases, leaving 17 bases between them. The CDR3 has 15 residues. Germline assignment: CDR1 SGHRS and CDR2 YFSETQ.

The chain is built from TRBV9 and TRBJ2-3; D perhaps matches TRBD1 (5 bases). V was shortened by 5 bases and J by 3 bases, with 13 bases between the two germline ends. CDR1 and CDR2 from the germline V gene are SGDLS and YYNGEE. The CDR3 sequence is 14 residues long. The CDR3 nucleotides read TGTGCCAGCAGTCCCTTAGGGGCTACAGATACGCAGTATTTT. It codes for CASSPLGATDTQYF. Complete variable domain (other parts from reference TRBV9 and TRBJ2-3): DSGVTQTPKHLITATGQRVTLRCSPRSGDLSVYWYQQSLDQGLQFLIQYYNGEERAKGNILERFSAQQFPDLHSELNLSSLELGDSALYFCASSPLGATDTQYFGPGTRLTVL.

This clonotype was recorded many times. This rearrangement joins TRBV9 to TRBJ2-1, with D possibly matching TRBD1 (5 bases). The CDR3 is 13 amino acids. Trimming removed 2 bases from V and 8 bases from J, with 11 bases in between. Looked up from germline, CDR1 is SGDLS and CDR2 is YYNGEE. The CDR3 coding sequence is TGTGCCAGCAGCGTGGACGCACAGGATGAGCAGTTCTTC. As protein: CASSVDAQDEQFF.